These T cell receptor beta chains were read from a single sample in a study of T-cell reconstitution after alpha-beta-depleted transplantation in children. TCRdb recomputed calls from the PCR reads with MiXCR, one row per CDR3 protein. The sample consists of hundreds of thousands of distinct CDR3 sequences, around 17% of them appearing once. Source: PBMCs from the stem cell graft donor, taken from the stem cell graft. The receptors were sampled from a human donor who donated a stem cell graft to a child with acute myeloid leukemia. Each CDR3 is given with its conserved first and last residue. D genes are given only for firm matches. Clone size is stated in some rows and not others, as once, few, many or a class when expanded.

J: TRBJ2-1
D: TRBD2
size: few
V: TRBV6-2/TRBV6-3
DNA: TGTGCCAGCATTAGCGGTAGCGGGGGGGTTGGGAACAATGAGCAGTTCTTC
CDR3: CASISGSGGVGNNEQFF

J: TRBJ2-1
D: .
size: .
V: TRBV11-2
DNA: TGTGCCAGCAGCACGCCCACAGGACCTCTAGAGAATGAGCAGTTCTTC
CDR3: CASSTPTGPLENEQFF

J: TRBJ1-1
D: .
size: .
V: TRBV28
DNA: TGTGCCAGCACTGTTCTTTTACACACTGAAGCTTTCTTT
CDR3: CASTVLLHTEAFF

J: TRBJ1-1
D: TRBD1
size: many
V: TRBV20-1
DNA: TGCAGTGCTATGAAGGACAGGGACACTGAAGCTTTCTTT
CDR3: CSAMKDRDTEAFF

J: TRBJ1-3
D: .
size: .
V: TRBV6-5
DNA: TGTGCCAGCAGCCGGACGGTCCCTGGAAACACCATATATTTT
CDR3: CASSRTVPGNTIYF

J: TRBJ1-2
D: .
size: many
V: TRBV12-3/TRBV12-4
DNA: TGTGCCAGCAGTTACAGGGTGTCGGCTAACTATGGCTACACCTTC
CDR3: CASSYRVSANYGYTF

J: TRBJ2-7
D: .
size: few
V: TRBV7-9
DNA: TGTGCCAGCAGCTTACAGCGGACCACCAACGAGCAGTACTTC
CDR3: CASSLQRTTNEQYF

J: TRBJ1-1
D: .
size: .
V: TRBV27
DNA: TGTGCCAGCAGTCCCCGCGGGGGAGGGGCCTTCATGAACACTGAAGCTTTCTTT
CDR3: CASSPRGGGAFMNTEAFF

J: TRBJ2-3
D: .
size: .
V: TRBV25-1
DNA: TGTGCCAGCAGTGAACCGGGACGGTTGCAGTATTTT
CDR3: CASSEPGRLQYF

J: TRBJ1-4
D: .
size: .
V: TRBV15
DNA: TGTGCCACCAGCAGAGGCCCTAGGGAGCGTGGGGAAAAACTGTTTTTT
CDR3: CATSRGPRERGEKLFF

J: TRBJ1-3
D: .
size: many
V: TRBV20-1
DNA: TGCAGTGCTAGAAAACAGTCTGGAAACACCATATATTTT
CDR3: CSARKQSGNTIYF

J: TRBJ1-6
D: TRBD1
size: many
V: TRBV7-6
DNA: TGTGCCAGCAGCTCGGGACAGCTTAATTCACCCCTCCACTTT
CDR3: CASSSGQLNSPLHF

J: TRBJ2-1
D: TRBD1
size: many
V: TRBV29-1
DNA: TGCAGCGTTGCAGGACAGGGGAGAGTGGGTGAGCAGTTCTTC
CDR3: CSVAGQGRVGEQFF

J: TRBJ1-4
D: .
size: few
V: TRBV7-6
DNA: TGTGCCAGCAGCTCTGGACGGGGGCCTGCAACTAATGAAAAACTGTTTTTT
CDR3: CASSSGRGPATNEKLFF

J: TRBJ1-1
D: .
size: few
V: TRBV5-1
DNA: TGCGCCAGCAGCTTGGATATGGGTTATGGCTTGAACACTGAAGCTTTCTTT
CDR3: CASSLDMGYGLNTEAFF

J: TRBJ2-1
D: TRBD2
size: many
V: TRBV20-1
DNA: TGCAGTGCTAGATCCGGCGGGACTAGCGGGGGTTATGAGCAGTTCTTC
CDR3: CSARSGGTSGGYEQFF

J: TRBJ2-7
D: .
size: many
V: TRBV20-1
DNA: TGCAGTGCTAGATCCTGGGAACTCTACGAGCAGTACTTC
CDR3: CSARSWELYEQYF

J: TRBJ1-4
D: .
size: many
V: TRBV7-2
DNA: TGTGCCAGCAGCCCCTTAGTCGCAACTAATGAAAAACTGTTTTTT
CDR3: CASSPLVATNEKLFF

J: TRBJ2-7
D: .
size: few
V: TRBV18
DNA: TGTGCCAGCTCATCCCTTCCTAGGAGCTACGAGCAGTACTTC
CDR3: CASSSLPRSYEQYF

J: TRBJ1-5
D: .
size: many
V: TRBV5-1
DNA: TGCGCCAGCACCGAGCTAGCGGGAAGCCAGCCCCAGCATTTT
CDR3: CASTELAGSQPQHF

J: TRBJ1-2
D: TRBD1
size: .
V: TRBV9
DNA: TGTGCCAGCAGCGTAGCTGCAGGGGGTGGCTATGGCTACACCTTC
CDR3: CASSVAAGGGYGYTF

J: TRBJ1-1
D: TRBD1
size: many
V: TRBV29-1
DNA: TGCAGCGTTGGACAGGGGGTATTGAACACTGAAGCTTTCTTT
CDR3: CSVGQGVLNTEAFF

J: TRBJ2-7
D: .
size: many
V: TRBV19
DNA: TGTGCCAGTAAAGGGGCAGCCTACGAGCAGTACTTC
CDR3: CASKGAAYEQYF

J: TRBJ1-3
D: TRBD1
size: .
V: TRBV28
DNA: TGTGCCAGCAGTCTACAGGGGGATGGAAACACCATATATTTT
CDR3: CASSLQGDGNTIYF

J: TRBJ2-1
D: .
size: many
V: TRBV20-1
DNA: TGCAGTGCTACTCCGGGACGTCGAAATGAGCAGTTCTTC
CDR3: CSATPGRRNEQFF

J: TRBJ1-4
D: .
size: .
V: TRBV7-2
DNA: TGTGCCAGCAGCCCCCGGACGGTTAATGAAAAACTGTTTTTT
CDR3: CASSPRTVNEKLFF

J: TRBJ1-1
D: .
size: few
V: TRBV2
DNA: TGTGCCAGCAGGGCGGGTCAGGAAGCTTTCTTT
CDR3: CASRAGQEAFF

J: TRBJ2-1
D: TRBD2
size: many
V: TRBV15
DNA: TGTGCCACCAGCAGAGTGGCGGGGGGGTACAATGAGCAGTTCTTC
CDR3: CATSRVAGGYNEQFF

J: TRBJ1-6
D: TRBD1
size: .
V: TRBV27
DNA: TGTGCCAGCAGTTCCCTCCGACAGGGGGGGAATTCACCCCTCCACTTT
CDR3: CASSSLRQGGNSPLHF

J: TRBJ1-4
D: .
size: few
V: TRBV12-3/TRBV12-4
DNA: TGTGCCAGCAGTTTAGTAAGACAGGAAGAAAAACTGTTTTTT
CDR3: CASSLVRQEEKLFF

J: TRBJ1-5
D: TRBD1
size: many
V: TRBV10-3
DNA: TGTGCCATCGGTAAACAGGGGGAGGGCAATCAGCCCCAGCATTTT
CDR3: CAIGKQGEGNQPQHF

J: TRBJ1-4
D: TRBD1
size: .
V: TRBV20-1
DNA: TGCAGTGCTACCCCCTACAGGGGGGAGTTTGAAAAACTGTTTTTT
CDR3: CSATPYRGEFEKLFF

J: TRBJ1-1
D: .
size: many
V: TRBV29-1
DNA: TGCAGCGAAACAGAGTTGGTGAACACTGAAGCTTTCTTT
CDR3: CSETELVNTEAFF

J: TRBJ2-1
D: .
size: .
V: TRBV24-1
DNA: TGTGCCACCAGACCTTACGCTCGGGATGAGCAGTTCTTC
CDR3: CATRPYARDEQFF

J: TRBJ2-5
D: .
size: .
V: TRBV10-2
DNA: TGCGCCAGCAGTGAGACCAGGTCCTCGGAGACCCAGTACTTC
CDR3: CASSETRSSETQYF

J: TRBJ1-5
D: .
size: many
V: TRBV29-1
DNA: TGCATCACCCTGGGGGCTCAGCCCCAGCATTTT
CDR3: CITLGAQPQHF

J: TRBJ1-1
D: TRBD1
size: many
V: TRBV20-1
DNA: TGCAGTGCTGCTACAGGGGGCGTTAACACTGAAGCTTTCTTT
CDR3: CSAATGGVNTEAFF

J: TRBJ1-1
D: .
size: once
V: TRBV7-1
DNA: TGTGCCAGCAGCCCAGCCGGCCTGGGGATGCGGAAAACTGAAGCTTTCTTT
CDR3: CASSPAGLGMRKTEAFF

J: TRBJ2-1
D: .
size: few
V: TRBV7-9
DNA: TGTGCCAGCAGCATAAGAGCCGAACCTGAGCAGTTCTTC
CDR3: CASSIRAEPEQFF

J: TRBJ1-4
D: .
size: few
V: TRBV7-2
DNA: TGTGCCAGCAGCTCGAGTTCCTCTCCCTCTGAAAAACTGTTTTTT
CDR3: CASSSSSSPSEKLFF

J: TRBJ2-1
D: .
size: many
V: TRBV11-1
DNA: TGTGCCAGCAGCCAATTGACTAGTAAAGCGGCGTCCTACAATGAGCAGTTCTTC
CDR3: CASSQLTSKAASYNEQFF

J: TRBJ2-7
D: TRBD2
size: many
V: TRBV5-1
DNA: TGCGCCAGCAGCTTTATCACTAGCGGGGAAGGGCAGTACTTC
CDR3: CASSFITSGEGQYF

J: TRBJ1-2
D: .
size: once
V: TRBV5-1
DNA: TGCGCCAGCAGCTTTGGGTGTACAGCCCGTTTCCCAGATGGCTACACCTTC
CDR3: CASSFGCTARFPDGYTF